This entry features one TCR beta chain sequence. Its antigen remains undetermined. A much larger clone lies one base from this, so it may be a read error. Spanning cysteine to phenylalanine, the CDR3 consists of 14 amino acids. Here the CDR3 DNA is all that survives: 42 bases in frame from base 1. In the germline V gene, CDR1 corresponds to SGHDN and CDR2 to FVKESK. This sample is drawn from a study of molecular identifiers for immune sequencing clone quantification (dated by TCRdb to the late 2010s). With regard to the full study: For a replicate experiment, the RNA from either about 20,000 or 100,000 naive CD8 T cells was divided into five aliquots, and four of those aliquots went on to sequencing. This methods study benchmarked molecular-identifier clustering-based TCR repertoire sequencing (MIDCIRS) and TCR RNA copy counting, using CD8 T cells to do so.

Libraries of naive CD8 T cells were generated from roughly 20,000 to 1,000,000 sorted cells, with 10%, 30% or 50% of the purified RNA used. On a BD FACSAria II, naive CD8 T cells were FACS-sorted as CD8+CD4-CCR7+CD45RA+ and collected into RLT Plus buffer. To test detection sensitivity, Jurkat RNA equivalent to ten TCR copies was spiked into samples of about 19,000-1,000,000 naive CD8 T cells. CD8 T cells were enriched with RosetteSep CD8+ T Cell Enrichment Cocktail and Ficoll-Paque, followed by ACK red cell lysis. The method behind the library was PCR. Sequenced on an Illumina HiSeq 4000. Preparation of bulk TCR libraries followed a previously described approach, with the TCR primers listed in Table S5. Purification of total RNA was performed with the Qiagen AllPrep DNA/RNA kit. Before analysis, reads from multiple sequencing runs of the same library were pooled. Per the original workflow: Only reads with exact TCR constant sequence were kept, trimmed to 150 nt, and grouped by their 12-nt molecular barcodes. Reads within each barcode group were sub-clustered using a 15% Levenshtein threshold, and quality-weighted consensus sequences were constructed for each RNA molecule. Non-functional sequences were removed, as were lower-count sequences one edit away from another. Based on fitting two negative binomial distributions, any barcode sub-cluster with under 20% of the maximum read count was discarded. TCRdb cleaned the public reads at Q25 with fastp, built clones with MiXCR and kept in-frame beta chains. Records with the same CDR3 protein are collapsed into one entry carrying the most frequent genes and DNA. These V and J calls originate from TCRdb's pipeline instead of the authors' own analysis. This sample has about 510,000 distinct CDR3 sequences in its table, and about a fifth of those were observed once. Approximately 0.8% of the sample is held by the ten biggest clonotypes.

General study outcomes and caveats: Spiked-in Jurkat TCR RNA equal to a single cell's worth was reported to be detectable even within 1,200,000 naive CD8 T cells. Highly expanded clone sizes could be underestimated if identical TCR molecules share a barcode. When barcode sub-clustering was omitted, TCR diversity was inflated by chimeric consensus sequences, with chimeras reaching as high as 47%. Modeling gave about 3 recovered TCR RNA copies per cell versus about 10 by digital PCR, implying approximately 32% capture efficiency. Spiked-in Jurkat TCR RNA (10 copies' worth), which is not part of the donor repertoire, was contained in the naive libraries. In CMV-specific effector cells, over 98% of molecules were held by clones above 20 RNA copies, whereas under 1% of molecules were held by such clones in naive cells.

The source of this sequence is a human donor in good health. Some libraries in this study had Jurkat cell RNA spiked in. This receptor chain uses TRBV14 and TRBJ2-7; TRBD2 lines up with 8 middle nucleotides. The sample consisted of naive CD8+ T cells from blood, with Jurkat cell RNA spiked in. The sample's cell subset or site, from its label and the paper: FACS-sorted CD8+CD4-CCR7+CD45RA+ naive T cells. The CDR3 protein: CACSQAGATYEQYF. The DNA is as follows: TGTGCCTGCAGCCAAGCGGGGGCAACCTACGAGCAGTACTTC.